The 17 T cell receptor beta chains presented below share a single source sample, sequenced in a study of blood T cell repertoires in COVID-19. Here immunoSEQ multiplex PCR was the method, and the copy in TCRdb shows in-frame clones only, minus some. In the table there are about 140,000 clones, under 90% of which are singletons. Source material: peripheral blood. Receptors were obtained from a human donor in a cohort sampled during active COVID-19.

This sequence joins TRBV27 and TRBJ2-3, with 14 positions matching TRBD2. This CDR3 contains 16 residues. Germline trimming cut 5 bases from V and 3 bases from J; bases unmatched to any gene: 4. CDR1 is MNHEY, CDR2 SMNVEV, per germline (reference sequence). Here the CDR3 DNA reads TGTGCCAGCAGTACTGGACTAGCGGGAGGTACAGATACGCAGTATTTT. It yields the protein CASSTGLAGGTDTQYF.

V is TRBV9 and J is TRBJ2-7; 9 nucleotides line up with TRBD2. V lost 4 bases and J lost 3; bases outside the gene matches: 8. The CDR3 covers 15 residues. From germline, CDR1 is SGDLS and CDR2 YYNGEE. CDR3 in amino acids: CASSFRLAEHYEQYF. The CDR3 DNA reads as TGTGCCAGCAGCTTTAGACTAGCGGAACACTACGAGCAGTACTTC.

This clone was recorded only once. V is TRBV21-1 and J is TRBJ2-7; the table's D call TRBD1 went unverified against the DNA. TRBV21-1 is designated a pseudogene. The CDR3 is made up of 14 amino acids. The CDR3 loop reads CASSKGQAAYEQYF. The CDR3 DNA follows: TGTGCCAGCAGCAAGGGGCAGGCAGCCTACGAGCAGTACTTC.

The rearrangement uses TRBV19 and TRBJ2-6; 8 bases match TRBD2. With V trimmed by 4 bases and J by 4 bases, 6 bases remained unmatched. The CDR3 is 16 amino acids. The germline CDR1 and CDR2 sequences are LNHDA and SQIVND (reference sequence). DNA of the CDR3: TGTGCCAGTAGTACCAAAAGCGGGAGAGGGGCCAACGTCCTGACTTTC. Protein: CASSTKSGRGANVLTF.

The chain has TRBV28 and TRBJ2-7, with D perhaps matching TRBD1 (6 bases). Trimming removed 8 bases from V and 4 bases from J, with 15 bases in between. CDR1 and CDR2 from the germline V gene are MDHEN and SYDVKM. The CDR3 contains 13 residues. CDR3 sequence: CASQQGKRYEQYF. DNA of the CDR3: TGTGCCAGCCAGCAGGGGAAGAGATACGAGCAGTACTTC.

V and J are TRBV7-3 and TRBJ2-3, with 9 positions matching TRBD2. The CDR3 has 19 amino acids. Germline-derived CDR1 and CDR2 are SGHTA and FQGTGA. Trimming at V came to 2 bases and at J to 2 bases, leaving 14 bases not matched to a gene. CDR3 DNA: TGTGCCAGCAGCTTATACCCCCAGGTGACTAGCGGTATCACAGATACGCAGTATTTT. It encodes CASSLYPQVTSGITDTQYF.

This chain connects TRBV5-4 to TRBJ2-1, with D possibly TRBD2 on 6 matching bases. CDR3 length equals 15 residues. CDR1 is SGHNT and CDR2 is YYREEE in the germline V gene (reference sequence). The germline V and J ends were trimmed by 4 bases and 0 bases, with 11 bases remaining between them. CDR3 DNA sequence: TGTGCCAGCAGCCTGCGGGGAAGCTCCTACAATGAGCAGTTCTTC. Its translation is CASSLRGSSYNEQFF.

This clone was seen once. The gene calls are TRBV15 and TRBJ2-7; the D is unclear. Trimming took 1 base from V and 0 from J, leaving 4 bases between them. The length of the CDR3 is 13 residues. The germline CDR1 and CDR2 sequences are LNHNV and YYDKDF (reference sequence). CDR3 nucleotide sequence: TGTGCCACCAGCAGAGGGAGCTCCTACGAGCAGTACTTC. Residues: CATSRGSSYEQYF.

V usage is TRBV16 and J usage is TRBJ1-1, with D unresolved. The length of the CDR3 is 15 residues. The germline gives CDR1 KGHSY, CDR2 FQNENV. Deletions cut 4 bases from V and 0 bases from J, with 12 bases between. The CDR3 sequence is CASSPNSGMNTEAFF. CDR3 in DNA: TGTGCCAGCAGCCCGAATAGCGGGATGAACACTGAAGCTTTCTTT.

About this clone: Other DNA sequences in the same sample also yield this CDR3. This sequence joins TRBV19 and TRBJ2-6; 9 positions match TRBD1. CDR1 and CDR2 (germline): LNHDA, SQIVND (reference sequence). The V and J ends lost 3 bases and 0 bases, in that order; junction bases with no gene match: 3. The CDR3 contains 17 residues. CDR3 residues: CASSIGQGSSGANVLTF. The CDR3 coding sequence is TGTGCCAGTAGTATTGGACAGGGGTCCTCTGGGGCCAACGTCCTGACTTTC.

The V gene is TRBV5-1, the J gene TRBJ2-5; TRBD2 aligns across 14 bases. The CDR3 is made up of 18 amino acids. Germline CDR1 and CDR2: SGHRS and YFSETQ. V dropped 3 bases and J dropped 2; count of bases not matched to a gene: 9. CDR3 DNA sequence: TGCGCCAGCAGCTCGGGACTAGCGGGGGATACTGGACAAGAGACCCAGTACTTC. It specifies CASSSGLAGDTGQETQYF.

This rearrangement joins TRBV19 to TRBJ2-4, with 10 bases that match TRBD2. The germline V gene encodes CDR1 LNHDA and CDR2 SQIVND (reference sequence). The CDR3 consists of 17 residues. V lost 5 bases, J lost 9 bases, and 16 bases stayed unmatched. The CDR3 loop reads CASSGRTSGVLRCIQYF. CDR3 nucleotide sequence: TGTGCCAGTAGTGGGCGGACTAGCGGTGTCTTGAGGTGCATTCAGTACTTC.

This clone has only a few counts. This chain joins TRBV10-2 and TRBJ1-5; D may be TRBD1 (6 bases). The CDR3 runs to 17 residues. V lost 6 bases and J lost 2, with 20 bases in between. CDR1 and CDR2 (germline): WSHSY, SAAADI. CDR3 DNA sequence: TGCGCCAGCAGGACGGGGGGCCTGCTGGACGGCAATCAGCCCCAGCATTTT. It yields the protein CASRTGGLLDGNQPQHF.

Only one count was recorded for this clone. J is TRBJ1-2 and V is TRBV3-1 (or the pseudogene TRBV3-2), with D tentatively TRBD1 (5 bases). V was trimmed by 1 base and J by 1 base, leaving 10 bases between them. This CDR3 contains 15 residues. CDR1 LGHDT and CDR2 YNNKEL come from the germline V gene (reference sequence). The CDR3 loop reads CASSQVDRVNYGYTF. The CDR3 DNA reads as TGTGCCAGCAGCCAAGTCGACAGAGTTAACTATGGCTACACCTTC.

The V call is TRBV21-1, the J call TRBJ2-7; the table's D call, TRBD1, was not checked against the DNA. TRBV21-1 is given as a pseudogene. The CDR3 extends over 15 amino acids. DNA for the CDR3: TGTGCCAGCAGCAGGGGCGGCCAGGTTTACTACGAGCAGTACTTC. Protein product: CASSRGGQVYYEQYF.

The chain joins TRBV20-1 to TRBJ2-1; the match to TRBD2 covers 9 bases. This CDR3 comprises 15 residues. In germline, CDR1 is DFQATT, CDR2 SNEGSKA (reference sequence). V lost 3 bases to trimming and J lost 8 bases; unmatched junction nucleotides: 11. The CDR3 DNA sequence: TGCAGTGCTAGTCTCGGTAGCGGGAGAAAGGATGAGCAGTTCTTC. Translating gives CSASLGSGRKDEQFF.

The chain couples TRBV5-1 to TRBJ1-1; no clear D. V lost 0 bases and J lost 4, with 13 bases in between. CDR1 is SGHRS, CDR2 YFSETQ, per germline. The CDR3 loop spans 15 amino acids. The CDR3 sequence is CASSLVGPSLTEAFF. In nucleotides, the CDR3 is TGCGCCAGCAGCTTGGTTGGGCCATCGCTCACTGAAGCTTTCTTT.